This T cell receptor beta chain was sequenced in a study of blood T cell repertoires in COVID-19. V lost 2 bases to trimming and J lost 4 bases, with 6 bases between them. The germline V gene has CDR1 KGHSY and CDR2 FQNENV. The CDR3 length is 12 residues. Assay used: immunoSEQ multiplex PCR; TCRdb lists only in-frame clones, some missing. The data contain fewer than 85,000 clones, roughly three quarters of them seen just once; the ten biggest clones take up around 2.3%. This chain links TRBV16 with TRBJ2-7; TRBD2 might be the D (5 bases). The TCR was taken from a man aged 70-80 years with COVID-19, enrolled during active disease. Sequencing used peripheral blood. The CDR3 DNA follows: TGTGCCAGCAGCCAAGGGGAGTACGAGCAGTACTTC. Its protein is CASSQGEYEQYF.